What follows are 15 T cell receptor beta chains derived from one specimen sequenced in a study of early T cells in non-severe SARS-CoV-2 infection. TCRdb reprocessed the 5' RACE reads via MiXCR and lists one record per CDR3 protein. The sample lists approximately 63,000 distinct CDR3 sequences; more than 5.5% were seen once. Source: whole blood, taken at baseline. The source of these receptors is an adult who was a healthcare worker with PCR-confirmed SARS-CoV-2 infection or an uninfected control (not recorded which).

This clonotype was picked up one time. This clone may be a read error of a much larger clone one base away. This chain uses TRBV5-6 with TRBJ2-1; TRBD2 matches 9 bases. The CDR3 totals 15 residues. The trim removed 2 bases at V and 4 bases at J, leaving 4 bases unmatched. The V gene's germline CDR1 is SGHDT and CDR2 YYEEEE. CDR3 DNA sequence: TGTGCCAGCAGCTTTGAGACTAGCGGTTACAATGAGCAGTTCTTC. Amino acid sequence: CASSFETSGYNEQFF. Variable domain in full (rest from reference TRBV5-6 and TRBJ2-1): DAGVTQSPTHLIKTRGQQVTLRCSPKSGHDTVSWYQQALGQGPQFIFQYYEEEERQRGNFPDRFSGHQFPNYSSELNVNALLLGDSALYLCASSFETSGYNEQFFGPGTRLTVL.

This clonotype was found a few times. The genes are TRBV15 and TRBJ2-2; D might be TRBD1 (7 bases). Germline CDR1 LNHNV, CDR2 YYDKDF (reference sequence). The CDR3 sequence is 16 residues long. V gave up 5 bases and J gave up 5 bases, with 18 bases separating them. DNA of the CDR3: TGTGCCACCAGCCTCGACAAGGGGGCGGGGACCGGGGAGCTGTTTTTT. This sequence encodes CATSLDKGAGTGELFF.

This clonotype was counted only a few times. The chain employs TRBV20-1 and TRBJ1-6; no definite D call. V lost 1 base and J lost 0, with 4 bases in between. Germline loops: CDR1 DFQATT, CDR2 SNEGSKA (reference sequence). This CDR3 contains 14 residues. The CDR3 sequence: CSARGSSYNSPLHF. In DNA, the CDR3 is TGCAGTGCTAGAGGAAGCTCCTATAATTCACCCCTCCACTTT.

The table lists this clonotype with many counts. The chain recombines TRBV28 with TRBJ1-3, with 8 bases that match TRBD1. From germline, CDR1 is MDHEN and CDR2 SYDVKM. This CDR3 has 13 residues. V lost 3 bases, J lost 8 bases, and 3 bases stayed unmatched. The CDR3 region is CASSFETGDTIYF. The DNA for the CDR3 is TGTGCCAGCAGTTTCGAGACAGGGGACACCATATATTTT.

This clonotype has ten or more counts. The chain has TRBV4-3 and TRBJ1-5; the match to TRBD1 covers 9 bases. V lost 0 bases, J lost 10 bases, and 7 bases stayed unmatched. Per the germline V gene, CDR1 is LGHNA and CDR2 is YSLEER. The CDR3 loop spans 15 amino acids. CDR3 protein: CASSQDGTGISPQHF. As DNA, the CDR3 is TGCGCCAGCAGCCAAGATGGGACAGGGATCAGCCCCCAGCATTTT.

This clonotype was picked up many times. The chain links TRBV4-1 to TRBJ2-3; 11 nucleotides align to TRBD2. Germline CDR1 MGHRA, CDR2 YSYEKL. The trim removed 0 bases at V and 6 bases at J, leaving 8 bases unmatched. This CDR3 has 17 residues. CDR3 nucleotides: TGCGCCAGCAGCCAAGATCAGCCTAGCGGGAGGATCGATACGCAGTATTTT. As protein: CASSQDQPSGRIDTQYF.

This clonotype appeared a few times. The rearrangement joins TRBV25-1 to TRBJ1-2; D is possibly TRBD1 (5 bases). V gave up 3 bases and J gave up 4 bases, with 15 bases separating them. The germline CDR1 and CDR2 sequences are MGHDK and SYGVNS. The CDR3 is 15 residues long. Written as DNA, the CDR3 is TGTGCCAGCAGTGACGTAGGGGCAGGGAGCTATGGCTACACCTTC. Translated: CASSDVGAGSYGYTF.

This clonotype was found a few times. The chain has TRBV19 and TRBJ1-2; D may be TRBD1 (5 bases). CDR1 is LNHDA and CDR2 is SQIVND in the germline V gene (reference sequence). Trimming stripped 4 bases from V and 4 bases from J, with 7 bases between. CDR3 length: 12 amino acids. CDR3 in amino acids: CASSNGAYGYTF. The CDR3 DNA is TGTGCCAGTAGTAACGGGGCCTATGGCTACACCTTC.

This clonotype was recorded a few times. The V call is TRBV5-1, the J call TRBJ2-1, with D tentatively TRBD2 (5 bases). V was cut by 0 bases and J by 7 bases, with 11 bases left in between. The CDR3 runs 14 residues. The V gene's germline CDR1 is SGHRS and CDR2 YFSETQ. CDR3 in amino acids: CASSLGGEGNEQFF. The DNA for the CDR3 is TGCGCCAGCAGCTTGGGGGGAGAAGGGAATGAGCAGTTCTTC.

This clonotype occurred many times. The CDR3 coding sequence is TGTGCCAGCAGTTTTGCTGGACTGCCTCCCTACGAGCAGTACTTC. Its translation is CASSFAGLPPYEQYF. The V and J genes are TRBV28 and TRBJ2-7; TRBD2 is a possible D gene (5 bases). Trimming shortened V by 3 bases and J by 2 bases, and 14 bases separated the two germline ends. CDR1 is MDHEN, CDR2 SYDVKM, per germline. The CDR3 has 15 residues. Drawing the rest from reference TRBV28 and TRBJ2-7, the complete variable domain is DVKVTQSSRYLVKRTGEKVFLECVQDMDHENMFWYRQDPGLGLRLIYFSYDVKMKEKGDIPEGYSVSREKKERFSLILESASTNQTSMYLCASSFAGLPPYEQYFGPGTRLTVT.

The J gene is TRBJ1-4, the V gene TRBV27; 7 bases match TRBD1. The V gene end was trimmed by 2 bases and the J gene end by 3 bases; junction bases not matched to a gene: 0. Germline V gene lookup returns CDR1 MNHEY and CDR2 SMNVEV (reference sequence). This CDR3 contains 14 residues. For the CDR3, the DNA is TGTGCCAGCAGTTTACAGGGGGCTAATGAAAAACTGTTTTTT. Protein sequence: CASSLQGANEKLFF. Full variable domain (outside the CDR3, taken from reference TRBV27 and TRBJ1-4): EAQVTQNPRYLITVTGKKLTVTCSQNMNHEYMSWYRQDPGLGLRQIYYSMNVEVTDKGDVPEGYKVSRKEKRNFPLILESPSPNQTSLYFCASSLQGANEKLFFGSGTQLSVL.

The table lists this clonotype with many counts. The chain links TRBV11-2 to TRBJ1-1; 8 bases align to TRBD1. The germline CDR1 and CDR2 sequences are SGHAT and FQNNGV. The CDR3 is 15 amino acids. V dropped 1 base and J dropped 3; count of bases not matched to a gene: 4. The CDR3 reads CASSLARTGYTEAFF. The CDR3 DNA reads TGTGCCAGCAGCTTAGCGAGGACAGGGTACACTGAAGCTTTCTTT.

This chain joins TRBV28 and TRBJ2-7; D is unresolved. Trimming cost V 6 bases and J 0 bases, with 18 bases left between them. The CDR3 contains 16 residues. CDR1 and CDR2 (germline): MDHEN, SYDVKM. CDR3 DNA sequence: TGTGCCAGCAGGGCGGTGGTGAGTGATTACTCCTACGAGCAGTACTTC. It encodes CASRAVVSDYSYEQYF.

This clonotype occurred a few times. The rearrangement links TRBV7-9 to TRBJ1-1, with TRBD1 as a possible D gene (5 bases). The CDR3 runs to 18 residues. Germline V lookup: CDR1 SEHNR, CDR2 FQNEAQ (reference sequence). V was trimmed by 0 bases and J by 1 base, leaving 18 bases between them. The CDR3 is CASSLAYRPRGENTEAFF. The CDR3 DNA reads TGTGCCAGCAGCTTAGCGTACCGACCGAGAGGGGAGAACACTGAAGCTTTCTTT.

This clonotype was seen ten or more times. The rearrangement uses TRBV18 and TRBJ1-1; the match to TRBD1 covers 10 bases. J was trimmed by 2 bases and V by 3 bases; bases with no gene match: 9. Germline V gene sequence: CDR1 KGHSH, CDR2 LQKENI. The CDR3 length is 17 residues. The CDR3 protein is CASSPGTGAALNTEAFF. The CDR3 region has the DNA TGTGCCAGCTCACCCGGGACAGGGGCCGCTTTAAACACTGAAGCTTTCTTT.